This T cell receptor (beta chain) was observed in a study of spatial heterogeneity in lung cancer. MiXCR, run by TCRdb on the 5' RACE reads, gives a single entry per CDR3 protein. Of roughly 120,000 distinct CDR3 sequences listed, about 10% are singletons. Described time point: blood at routine non-recurrence follow-up after resection. Trimming at V came to 5 bases and at J to 3 bases, leaving 4 bases not matched to a gene. The CDR3 runs to 14 residues. Germline CDR1 and CDR2: LNHNV and YYDKDF (reference sequence). The sample holds many counts of this clonotype. Sample: PBMCs, taken at follow-up. The V and J genes are TRBV15 and TRBJ2-7, with 10 bases lining up with TRBD2. This clonotype was obtained from a female donor with early-stage non-small cell lung cancer. CDR3 in DNA: TGTGCCACCAGCTTCGGGACTAGCGACTACGAGCAGTACTTC. Its protein product is CATSFGTSDYEQYF.